Below are 26 T cell receptor beta chains sequenced from a single sample in a study of cytomegalovirus exposure and HLA in healthy donors. The PCR was carried out with 60 Vbeta primers and 13 Jbeta primers. Generated by immunoSEQ multiplex PCR, the TCRdb table keeps only in-frame clones and is missing some. The data show around 190,000 clones, approximately 85% seen once. The sequenced sample consisted of PBMCs. These receptors were obtained from a woman aged 45-65 years in good health and CMV-seronegative.

This clone was observed a handful of times. The chain is built from TRBV28 and TRBJ2-7; D remains unclear. The germline V gene encodes CDR1 MDHEN and CDR2 SYDVKM. Trimming left V 2 bases short and J 3 bases short, with 8 bases between. There are 13 residues in the CDR3. Written as DNA, the CDR3 is TGTGCCAGCAGTTTACGCAGAAACTACGAGCAGTACTTC. This encodes CASSLRRNYEQYF.

The CDR3 sequence: CASSLTPGSGKNIQYF. Written as DNA, the CDR3 is TGTGCCAGCAGTTTAACCCCAGGGTCGGGCAAAAACATTCAGTACTTC. V is TRBV28 and J is TRBJ2-4; tentatively, D is TRBD1 (5 bases). Germline V gene lookup returns CDR1 MDHEN and CDR2 SYDVKM. This CDR3 is 16 amino acids long. V dropped 2 bases and J dropped 3 bases, with 14 bases sitting between them.

This clone was recorded a few times. Other DNA sequences in this specimen translate into the identical CDR3. The chain carries TRBV7-9 and TRBJ1-1; weak D call: TRBD1 (6 bases). The CDR3 runs 13 residues. The germline CDR1 and CDR2 sequences are SEHNR and FQNEAQ (reference sequence). V was clipped by 2 bases and J by 3 bases, with 7 bases between them. In nucleotides, the CDR3 is TGTGCCAGCAGCTTAAACAGGGACACTGAAGCTTTCTTT. Translating it yields CASSLNRDTEAFF.

The CDR3: CASPDRGRSGGYTF. In DNA, the CDR3 is TGTGCCAGCCCGGACAGGGGGCGGTCCGGAGGCTACACCTTC. This rearrangement joins TRBV18 to TRBJ1-2; TRBD1 matches 11 bases. Germline V gene lookup returns CDR1 KGHSH and CDR2 LQKENI. Trimming at V came to 8 bases and at J to 8 bases, leaving 10 bases not matched to a gene. The CDR3 contains 14 residues.

This chain connects TRBV4-1 to TRBJ2-5, with TRBD1 identical over 11 bases. The CDR3 is 16 residues long. Germline CDR1 MGHRA, CDR2 YSYEKL. V shed 3 bases, J shed 3 bases, and the junction held 6 bases outside the gene matches. CDR3 sequence: CASSQGRTGGKETQYF. The CDR3 DNA reads TGCGCCAGCAGCCAGGGTAGGACAGGGGGCAAAGAGACCCAGTACTTC.

The chain joins TRBV13 to TRBJ1-2; 9 bases align to TRBD1. Trimming took 0 bases from V and 5 from J; bases not matched to a gene: 4. The V gene's germline CDR1 is PRHDT and CDR2 FYEKMQ (reference sequence). This CDR3 spans 15 amino acids. CDR3 loop: CASSLGTGGAYGYTF. CDR3 in DNA: TGTGCCAGCAGCTTAGGCACAGGGGGCGCGTATGGCTACACCTTC.

This rearrangement joins TRBV27 to TRBJ2-7; 7 nucleotides line up with TRBD1. Trimming at V came to 5 bases and at J to 1 base, leaving 8 bases not matched to a gene. CDR3 length: 15 residues. The germline CDR1 and CDR2 sequences are MNHEY and SMNVEV (reference sequence). The CDR3 is CASSPAGTDSYEQYF. CDR3 DNA: TGTGCCAGCAGTCCCGCCGGGACAGATTCCTACGAGCAGTACTTC.

The chain joins TRBV6-5 to TRBJ2-7; TRBD2 agrees at 7 bases. The V gene's germline CDR1 is MNHEY and CDR2 SVGAGI. Unmatched junction bases numbered 8, after V lost 2 bases and J lost 4 bases. This CDR3 has 15 residues. This chain's CDR3 is CASSYGTTSGYEQYF. The CDR3 coding sequence is TGTGCCAGCAGTTACGGGACTACCTCGGGGTACGAGCAGTACTTC.

The gene calls are TRBV9 and TRBJ2-1, with D possibly being TRBD2 (5 bases). Germline V lookup: CDR1 SGDLS, CDR2 YYNGEE. Trimming took off 2 bases at V and 1 base at J, with 10 bases between the two ends. The CDR3 spans 15 residues. CDR3 loop: CASSVGRESYNEQFF. In DNA, the CDR3 is TGTGCCAGCAGCGTGGGTCGGGAATCCTACAATGAGCAGTTCTTC. The variable domain in full, with the rest retrieved from reference TRBV9 and TRBJ2-1, is DSGVTQTPKHLITATGQRVTLRCSPRSGDLSVYWYQQSLDQGLQFLIQYYNGEERAKGNILERFSAQQFPDLHSELNLSSLELGDSALYFCASSVGRESYNEQFFGPGTRLTVL.

V is TRBV27 and J is TRBJ1-4; 11 bases map to TRBD1. Per germline, CDR1 MNHEY and CDR2 SMNVEV (reference sequence). The V gene end was trimmed by 5 bases and the J gene end by 1 base; junction bases not matched to a gene: 6. The CDR3 length is 17 residues. CDR3 DNA sequence: TGTGCCAGCAGTCCACGGGACAGGGGGAAAACTAATGAAAAACTGTTTTTT. It specifies CASSPRDRGKTNEKLFF.

The chain combines TRBV28 with TRBJ1-5; unclear D gene. From germline, CDR1 is MDHEN and CDR2 SYDVKM. CDR3 size: 12 residues. V dropped 7 bases and J dropped 4 bases, with 8 bases sitting between them. The CDR3 region is CASKSGNQPQHF. Here the CDR3 DNA reads TGTGCCAGCAAGTCCGGGAATCAGCCCCAGCATTTT.

This clone has a handful of counts. The chain employs TRBV12-2 and TRBJ2-1; the D call in the table, TRBD2, was not verified against the DNA. TRBV12-2 is designated a pseudogene. The CDR3 sequence is 16 residues long. CDR3 nucleotides: TGTGCAAGTCGCTTAGCCCTAGAAGACGAAAACAATGAGCAGTTCTTC. Amino acid sequence: CASRLALEDENNEQFF.

This chain links TRBV28 with TRBJ2-7; 8 nucleotides agree with TRBD1. The V and J ends lost 7 bases and 4 bases, in that order; junction bases with no gene match: 9. This CDR3 is 14 amino acids long. Germline V lookup: CDR1 MDHEN, CDR2 SYDVKM. The CDR3: CASKSGGARYEQYF. In nucleotides, the CDR3 is TGTGCCAGCAAGTCAGGGGGCGCGAGATACGAGCAGTACTTC.

This sequence joins TRBV4-1 and TRBJ2-3; 12 nucleotides line up with TRBD2. Per the germline V gene, CDR1 is MGHRA and CDR2 is YSYEKL. This CDR3 has 15 residues. V shed 3 bases and J 8 bases; nucleotides not matched to a gene: 6. CDR3 amino acids: CASSQGTSGLGTQYF. The CDR3 nucleotides read TGCGCCAGCAGCCAGGGGACTAGCGGGTTAGGTACGCAGTATTTT.

V and J are TRBV20-1 and TRBJ2-1, with D hard to call. The CDR3 is 11 residues long. Germline V gene sequence: CDR1 DFQATT, CDR2 SNEGSKA (reference sequence). Trimming cost V 8 bases and J 6 bases, with 11 bases left between them. CDR3 amino acids: CSTVELNEQFF. The CDR3 DNA reads as TGCAGTACTGTGGAGCTCAATGAGCAGTTCTTC.

The chain uses TRBV9 and TRBJ2-2, with D maybe TRBD1 (5 bases). The V gene lost 2 bases and the J gene lost 2 bases, with 10 bases spanning the gap. The germline V gene has CDR1 SGDLS and CDR2 YYNGEE. The length of the CDR3 is 15 residues. CDR3 protein: CASSVAGLNTGELFF. CDR3 nucleotide sequence: TGTGCCAGCAGCGTGGCAGGGTTAAACACCGGGGAGCTGTTTTTT.

The chain is built from TRBV5-1 and TRBJ2-1; 11 bases agree with TRBD2. Germline V gene sequence: CDR1 SGHRS, CDR2 YFSETQ. CDR3 length: 14 amino acids. V was pared by 4 bases and J by 7 bases, with 4 bases of the junction left unmatched. The CDR3 here is CASSLIAGGNEQFF. CDR3 nucleotides: TGCGCCAGCAGCCTCATAGCGGGAGGGAATGAGCAGTTCTTC. Filled out from reference TRBV5-1 and TRBJ2-1, the complete variable domain reads KAGVTQTPRYLIKTRGQQVTLSCSPISGHRSVSWYQQTPGQGLQFLFEYFSETQRNKGNFPGRFSGRQFSNSRSEMNVSTLELGDSALYLCASSLIAGGNEQFFGPGTRLTVL.

This chain links TRBV19 with TRBJ1-1; D gene unclear. This CDR3 has 13 residues. V lost 3 bases and J 2 bases, leaving 7 bases between the germline ends. The germline V gene encodes CDR1 LNHDA and CDR2 SQIVND (reference sequence). CDR3 nucleotides: TGTGCCAGTAGTATCCGGGGTAACACTGAAGCTTTCTTT. This translates into CASSIRGNTEAFF.

The DNA for the CDR3 is TGTGCCAGCAGCTTAAACAGTGGCAGCCAAGAGACCCAGTACTTC. It encodes CASSLNSGSQETQYF. The chain carries TRBV7-9 and TRBJ2-5; D is unresolved. Germline-derived CDR1 and CDR2 are SEHNR and FQNEAQ (reference sequence). The CDR3 totals 15 residues. The V end was cut by 2 bases, the J end by 1 base, with 11 bases between.

This chain uses TRBV7-9 with TRBJ1-1, with TRBD1 matching 12 bases. V was pared by 4 bases and J by 4 bases, with 4 bases of the junction left unmatched. The CDR3 totals 15 residues. The V gene's germline CDR1 is SEHNR and CDR2 FQNEAQ (reference sequence). The CDR3 sequence: CASSSRDRGPTEAFF. CDR3 coding DNA: TGTGCCAGCAGCTCCCGGGACAGGGGGCCCACTGAAGCTTTCTTT.

This chain uses TRBV27 with TRBJ1-2; D is possibly TRBD1 (5 bases). Germline values: CDR1 MNHEY, CDR2 SMNVEV (reference sequence). CDR3 length equals 14 residues. Trimming took 2 bases from V and 4 from J, leaving 11 bases between them. The CDR3 nucleotides read TGTGCCAGCAGTTTACAGGGCGGGGGCTATGGCTACACCTTC. It yields the protein CASSLQGGGYGYTF.

Remarks on this clone: A read error may account for a junction end that differs from germline. This sequence joins TRBV19 and TRBJ2-5, with D maybe TRBD2 (6 bases). This CDR3 is 15 amino acids long. Germline loops: CDR1 LNHDA, CDR2 SQIVND (reference sequence). CDR3: CATSSWGGEQETQYF. The CDR3 DNA reads as TGTGCCACTAGTAGTTGGGGCGGGGAGCAAGAGACCCAGTACTTC. The variable domain in full, completed from reference TRBV19 and TRBJ2-5, reads DGGITQSPKYLFRKEGQNVTLSCEQNLNHDAMYWYRQDPGQGLRLIYYSQIVNDFQKGDIAEGYSVSREKKESFPLTVTSAQKNPTAFYLCATSSWGGEQETQYFGPGTRLLVL.

The chain employs TRBV7-9 and TRBJ1-1; tentatively, D is TRBD1 (6 bases). This CDR3 spans 14 amino acids. Germline V CDR1 and CDR2: SEHNR, FQNEAQ (reference sequence). V gave up 5 bases and J gave up 1 base, with 11 bases separating them. The CDR3 spells CASSQRTANTEAFF. In DNA form, the CDR3 reads TGTGCCAGCAGCCAAAGGACAGCGAACACTGAAGCTTTCTTT.

The chain is built from TRBV7-9 and TRBJ2-2, with D hard to call. The CDR3 length is 15 residues. Germline CDR1 is SEHNR and CDR2 is FQNEAQ (reference sequence). Trimming removed 1 base from V and 0 bases from J, with 6 bases in between. CDR3 loop: CASSLGLANTGELFF. DNA of the CDR3: TGTGCCAGCAGCTTAGGCCTAGCGAACACCGGGGAGCTGTTTTTT.

The rearrangement links TRBV7-9 to TRBJ1-6, with 10 bases that match TRBD1. Germline CDR1 SEHNR, CDR2 FQNEAQ (reference sequence). CDR3 length equals 15 residues. J gave up 6 bases and V 5 bases, and 4 bases lay outside the gene matches. CDR3 in DNA: TGTGCCAGCAGCACAGGGACAGGGGCTAATTCACCCCTCCACTTT. Amino acids: CASSTGTGANSPLHF.

This chain links TRBV2 with TRBJ1-2; D gene ambiguous. From germline, CDR1 is SNHLY and CDR2 FYNNEI. The CDR3 is 13 amino acids. V was trimmed by 7 bases and J by 0 bases, leaving 9 bases between them. The CDR3 DNA sequence: TGTGCCAGCAACACAGACACTAACTATGGCTACACCTTC. Protein: CASNTDTNYGYTF.